Listed below are T cell receptor beta chains from one sample, sequenced in a study of naive CD8 T cells in extremely preterm neonates. The assay was immunoSEQ multiplex PCR, and TCRdb's table has in-frame clones only and misses some. In the table there are several thousand clones, roughly nine tenths of which are singletons. The sample taken for sequencing was naive CD8+ T cells from cord blood. These receptor sequences come from a newborn in good health. Both conserved end residues are part of each CDR3. The order of the fields is J gene, clone size, V gene, D gene, CDR3 protein, CDR3 DNA. D genes are given only for firm matches. A row's size may be missing; if present it is once, few, many or a size class.

j_gene: TRBJ2-7; abundance: NA; v_gene: TRBV19; d_gene: TRBD2; CDR3aa: CASSGLAGDEQYF; CDR3nt: TGTGCCAGTAGTGGACTAGCGGGAGACGAGCAGTACTTC
j_gene: TRBJ1-4; abundance: NA; v_gene: TRBV7-8; d_gene: NA; CDR3aa: CASSLESRINEKLFF; CDR3nt: TGTGCCAGCAGCTTAGAGAGCAGGATTAATGAAAAACTGTTTTTT
j_gene: TRBJ2-3; abundance: NA; v_gene: TRBV27; d_gene: TRBD1; CDR3aa: CASGGQTDTQYF; CDR3nt: TGTGCCAGCGGGGGACAGACAGATACGCAGTATTTT
j_gene: TRBJ1-5; abundance: NA; v_gene: TRBV5-6; d_gene: NA; CDR3aa: CASSTLRQDFNQPQHF; CDR3nt: TGTGCCAGCAGCACGTTAAGACAGGATTTCAATCAGCCCCAGCATTTT
j_gene: TRBJ1-5; abundance: NA; v_gene: TRBV5-6; d_gene: NA; CDR3aa: CASSLGGGGQPQHF; CDR3nt: TGTGCCAGCAGCTTGGGGGGGGGCGGTCAGCCCCAGCATTTT
j_gene: TRBJ1-1; abundance: NA; v_gene: TRBV19; d_gene: NA; CDR3aa: CASSLTRQEAFF; CDR3nt: TGTGCCAGTAGCCTCACCCGACAGGAAGCTTTCTTT
j_gene: TRBJ2-7; abundance: NA; v_gene: TRBV12-5; d_gene: TRBD1; CDR3aa: CASGLVVVGDRWGYEQYF; CDR3nt: TGTGCTAGTGGTTTGGTAGTGGTTGGGGACAGGTGGGGGTACGAGCAGTACTTC
j_gene: TRBJ2-2; abundance: NA; v_gene: TRBV7-8; d_gene: TRBD2; CDR3aa: CASRLAGGNTGELFF; CDR3nt: TGTGCCAGCAGACTAGCGGGAGGGAACACCGGGGAGCTGTTTTTT
j_gene: TRBJ1-4; abundance: NA; v_gene: TRBV7-2; d_gene: NA; CDR3aa: CASSHTTGALEKLFF; CDR3nt: TGTGCCAGCAGTCATACGACAGGCGCTTTGGAAAAACTGTTTTTT
j_gene: TRBJ2-7; abundance: NA; v_gene: TRBV9; d_gene: TRBD1; CDR3aa: CASSVSPIGDSPYEQYF; CDR3nt: TGTGCCAGCAGCGTAAGCCCCATAGGGGACAGCCCTTACGAGCAGTACTTC
j_gene: TRBJ2-7; abundance: NA; v_gene: TRBV4-1; d_gene: TRBD2; CDR3aa: CASSQTSGSLYEQYF; CDR3nt: TGCGCCAGCAGCCAAACTAGCGGGAGCCTTTACGAGCAGTACTTC
j_gene: TRBJ1-2; abundance: once; v_gene: TRBV27; d_gene: TRBD1; CDR3aa: CASAWTGGYGYTF; CDR3nt: TGTGCCAGCGCCTGGACAGGGGGCTATGGCTACACCTTC
j_gene: TRBJ2-7; abundance: NA; v_gene: TRBV4-1; d_gene: TRBD2; CDR3aa: CASSQDTSGSREQYF; CDR3nt: TGCGCCAGCAGCCAAGACACTAGCGGGAGTCGCGAGCAGTACTTC
j_gene: TRBJ2-7; abundance: NA; v_gene: TRBV27; d_gene: NA; CDR3aa: CASSSRGEQYF; CDR3nt: TGTGCCAGCAGTTCACGGGGCGAGCAGTACTTC
j_gene: TRBJ2-3; abundance: NA; v_gene: TRBV10-1; d_gene: TRBD2; CDR3aa: CASGGAGGLADTQYF; CDR3nt: TGCGCCAGCGGGGGTGCGGGAGGATTGGCAGATACGCAGTATTTT
j_gene: TRBJ2-5; abundance: NA; v_gene: TRBV4-3; d_gene: TRBD2; CDR3aa: CASSQDPSGGETQYF; CDR3nt: TGCGCCAGCAGCCAAGACCCTAGCGGGGGGGAGACCCAGTACTTC
j_gene: TRBJ1-3; abundance: NA; v_gene: TRBV29-1; d_gene: NA; CDR3aa: CSVVTLTSGNTIYF; CDR3nt: TGCAGCGTTGTGACACTTACCTCTGGAAACACCATATATTTT
j_gene: TRBJ2-3; abundance: NA; v_gene: TRBV7-9; d_gene: TRBD2; CDR3aa: CASSLLAGGSTDTQYF; CDR3nt: TGTGCCAGCAGCTTATTAGCGGGAGGCAGCACAGATACGCAGTATTTT
j_gene: TRBJ2-2; abundance: NA; v_gene: TRBV27; d_gene: NA; CDR3aa: CASSFRGITGELFF; CDR3nt: TGTGCCAGCAGTTTCAGAGGAATCACCGGGGAGCTGTTTTTT
j_gene: TRBJ2-1; abundance: NA; v_gene: TRBV30; d_gene: NA; CDR3aa: CAWISAETYNEQFF; CDR3nt: TGTGCCTGGATCTCAGCGGAGACTTACAATGAGCAGTTCTTC
j_gene: TRBJ1-2; abundance: NA; v_gene: TRBV6-5; d_gene: NA; CDR3aa: CASSPLNGDYGYTF; CDR3nt: TGTGCCAGCAGCCCCCTAAACGGGGACTATGGCTACACCTTC
j_gene: TRBJ2-7; abundance: NA; v_gene: TRBV2; d_gene: TRBD2; CDR3aa: CASGGGRPFGSEQYF; CDR3nt: TGTGCCAGCGGGGGGGGGAGACCTTTCGGCTCCGAGCAGTACTTC
j_gene: TRBJ1-2; abundance: few; v_gene: TRBV4-1; d_gene: NA; CDR3aa: CASSQDERNYGYTF; CDR3nt: TGCGCCAGCAGCCAAGATGAGAGAAACTATGGCTACACCTTC
j_gene: TRBJ2-3; abundance: NA; v_gene: TRBV28; d_gene: TRBD1; CDR3aa: CASSPRTGPDTQYF; CDR3nt: TGTGCCAGCAGTCCCCGGACAGGGCCAGATACGCAGTATTTT
j_gene: TRBJ1-1; abundance: NA; v_gene: TRBV6-5; d_gene: TRBD1; CDR3aa: CASSPWTGQNTEAFF; CDR3nt: TGTGCCAGCAGTCCATGGACAGGGCAGAACACTGAAGCTTTCTTT
j_gene: TRBJ1-2; abundance: NA; v_gene: TRBV6-1; d_gene: TRBD1; CDR3aa: CASSEYRTGPYGYTF; CDR3nt: TGTGCCAGCAGTGAATATAGGACAGGGCCCTATGGCTACACCTTC
j_gene: TRBJ1-2; abundance: NA; v_gene: TRBV4-2; d_gene: TRBD1; CDR3aa: CASSQEKAVDSQGYGYTF; CDR3nt: TGTGCCAGCAGCCAAGAGAAGGCGGTGGACTCACAGGGGTACGGCTACACCTTC
j_gene: TRBJ2-3; abundance: NA; v_gene: TRBV9; d_gene: TRBD2; CDR3aa: CASSAGAGGPDTQYF; CDR3nt: TGTGCCAGCAGCGCAGGGGCGGGAGGGCCAGATACGCAGTATTTT
j_gene: TRBJ2-7; abundance: NA; v_gene: TRBV6-1; d_gene: NA; CDR3aa: CASSDTGSYEQYF; CDR3nt: TGTGCCAGCAGTGACACAGGCTCCTACGAGCAGTACTTC
j_gene: TRBJ1-2; abundance: NA; v_gene: TRBV27; d_gene: NA; CDR3aa: CASSLGGGNGYTF; CDR3nt: TGTGCCAGCAGTTTAGGGGGGGGAAATGGCTACACCTTC
j_gene: TRBJ2-7; abundance: NA; v_gene: TRBV19; d_gene: NA; CDR3aa: CASSADGGNEQYF; CDR3nt: TGTGCCAGTAGTGCCGATGGCGGGAACGAGCAGTACTTC
j_gene: TRBJ2-7; abundance: NA; v_gene: TRBV4-3; d_gene: TRBD2; CDR3aa: CASSPGSSGIYEQYF; CDR3nt: TGCGCCAGCAGCCCCGGGTCTAGCGGGATCTACGAGCAGTACTTC
j_gene: TRBJ2-7; abundance: few; v_gene: TRBV4-3; d_gene: TRBD2; CDR3aa: CASSQEWGRTSTYEQYF; CDR3nt: TGCGCCAGCAGCCAAGAGTGGGGGAGGACTAGTACCTACGAGCAGTACTTC
j_gene: TRBJ1-3; abundance: NA; v_gene: TRBV4-2; d_gene: NA; CDR3aa: CASSQVGEAGNTIYF; CDR3nt: TGTGCCAGCAGCCAAGTTGGGGAGGCTGGAAACACCATATATTTT
j_gene: TRBJ2-1; abundance: NA; v_gene: TRBV13; d_gene: TRBD2; CDR3aa: CASSSGTSSHEQFF; CDR3nt: TGTGCCAGCAGCTCCGGGACTAGCTCTCATGAGCAGTTCTTC
j_gene: TRBJ2-5; abundance: once; v_gene: TRBV9; d_gene: TRBD1; CDR3aa: CASSSRDSLRGAQYF; CDR3nt: TGTGCCAGCAGCTCCCGGGACAGCCTACGTGGGGCCCAGTACTTC
j_gene: TRBJ1-5; abundance: NA; v_gene: TRBV5-3; d_gene: NA; CDR3aa: CARSLDRVNQPQHF; CDR3nt: TGTGCCAGAAGCTTGGATCGGGTTAATCAGCCCCAGCATTTT
j_gene: TRBJ1-3; abundance: NA; v_gene: TRBV5-4; d_gene: TRBD1; CDR3aa: CASSPGQGGGNTIYF; CDR3nt: TGTGCCAGCAGCCCCGGACAGGGGGGGGGAAACACCATATATTTT
j_gene: TRBJ2-2; abundance: once; v_gene: TRBV6-5; d_gene: TRBD1; CDR3aa: CASRQGAGELFF; CDR3nt: TGTGCCAGCAGGCAGGGGGCCGGGGAGCTGTTTTTT
j_gene: TRBJ1-2; abundance: NA; v_gene: TRBV7-6; d_gene: NA; CDR3aa: CASSPGNDGYTF; CDR3nt: TGTGCCAGCAGCCCAGGGAACGATGGCTACACCTTC
j_gene: TRBJ2-1; abundance: once; v_gene: TRBV30; d_gene: TRBD2; CDR3aa: CAWSIASGYNEQFF; CDR3nt: TGTGCCTGGAGTATCGCTAGCGGGTACAATGAGCAGTTCTTC
j_gene: TRBJ1-5; abundance: NA; v_gene: TRBV27; d_gene: NA; CDR3aa: CASSLSQQGNQPQHF; CDR3nt: TGTGCCAGCAGTTTATCCCAACAGGGCAATCAGCCCCAGCATTTT
j_gene: TRBJ1-4; abundance: few; v_gene: TRBV7-9; d_gene: NA; CDR3aa: CASSSQGMGEKLFF; CDR3nt: TGTGCCAGCAGCTCTCAGGGGATGGGTGAAAAACTGTTTTTT
j_gene: TRBJ2-3; abundance: NA; v_gene: TRBV12-5; d_gene: NA; CDR3aa: CASGSAGIADTQYF; CDR3nt: TGTGCTAGTGGTTCGGCGGGGATCGCAGATACGCAGTATTTT
j_gene: TRBJ2-1; abundance: NA; v_gene: TRBV7-2; d_gene: TRBD2; CDR3aa: CASSLAGGYSSYNEQFF; CDR3nt: TGTGCCAGCAGCTTAGCGGGGGGGTACAGCTCCTACAATGAGCAGTTCTTC
j_gene: TRBJ1-6; abundance: NA; v_gene: TRBV19; d_gene: NA; CDR3aa: CASSIQGSSYNSPLHF; CDR3nt: TGTGCCAGTAGTATCCAGGGGAGCTCCTATAATTCACCCCTCCACTTT
j_gene: TRBJ1-2; abundance: once; v_gene: TRBV30; d_gene: TRBD1; CDR3aa: CAGKGQEFSYGYTF; CDR3nt: TGTGCCGGAAAGGGACAGGAGTTTTCCTATGGCTACACCTTC
j_gene: TRBJ2-7; abundance: NA; v_gene: TRBV7-8; d_gene: TRBD1; CDR3aa: CASSSGQGIGEQYF; CDR3nt: TGTGCCAGCAGCTCCGGACAGGGGATAGGCGAGCAGTACTTC